This is a list of T cell receptor beta chains from one sample in a study of shared clonotypes between healthy human individuals. The assay was immunoSEQ multiplex PCR, and TCRdb's table has in-frame clones only and misses some. The profile covers 2,500,000 or so clones, with around 90% appearing a single time and roughly 0.15% taken by the ten largest. Sequencing input: naive CD4+ T cells sorted from blood. These receptors originate from a man between 18 and 29 years old in good health. Each CDR3 is given with its conserved first and last residue.

>TRBV5-1|TRBJ2-7
CASSPSGTLSSYEQYF
>TRBV9|TRBJ2-1
CASSSGGSSYNEQFF
>TRBV28|TRBJ2-1
CASRGTGTLEQFF
>TRBV10-2|TRBJ2-7
CASSTGLAGGEQYF
>TRBV11-3|TRBJ2-3
CASSRGQGAELADTQYF
>TRBV7-6|TRBJ2-5
CASSFGAQKTQYF
>TRBV5-1|TRBJ2-7
CASREEGSYEQYF
>TRBV27|TRBJ2-6
CASRAGLAAGGANVLTF
>TRBV21-1|TRBJ2-1
CASKGTVTSEQFF
>TRBV25-1|TRBJ1-3
CASSQGLGNTIYF
>TRBV7-9|TRBJ2-3
CASSTYTDTQYF
>TRBV6-1|TRBJ2-3
CASSENRGFTDTQYF
>TRBV10-1|TRBJ1-3
CASSEGTAGNTIYF
>TRBV2|TRBJ2-7
CASSEKLAGGEQYF
>TRBV11-2|TRBJ2-7
CASSLVEGRAEQYF
>TRBV9|TRBJ2-3
CASSARDRVGDTQYF
>TRBV7-9|TRBJ2-3
CASSPGASGRLGTDTQYF
>TRBV9|TRBJ1-1
CASSSLGQGRTEAFF
>TRBV6-5|TRBJ2-1
CASSYSTGGTYNEQFF
>TRBV2|TRBJ1-2
CASSSQGGLYGYTF
>TRBV6-1|TRBJ1-5
CASSQQGASQPQHF
>TRBV7-9|TRBJ2-2
CASTFGELFF
>TRBV10-3|TRBJ1-1
CAISTGNSNTEAFF
>TRBV19|TRBJ2-7
CASKSVGASGTSSYEQYF
>TRBV6-5|TRBJ1-1
CASSYSNPWAEAFF
>TRBV6-1|TRBJ2-2
CASSATGGETGELFF
>TRBV4-1|TRBJ2-1
CASSQDLGRGKDVF
>TRBV5-4|TRBJ2-3
CASSLVTSSLQRDTQYF
>TRBV10-1|TRBJ1-6
CASSEGSGSNSPLHF
>TRBV7-7|TRBJ2-2
CASSRDFGGELFF
>TRBV28|TRBJ1-1
CASKDGNTEAFF
>TRBV10-1|TRBJ2-3
CASSEPLANTQYF
>TRBV9|TRBJ2-7
CASSQTGLEQYF
>TRBV6-5|TRBJ2-1
CASSYLAGPGNEQFF
>TRBV5-1|TRBJ1-1
CASSLGQMSTEAFF
>TRBV30|TRBJ2-1
CAWSVESAGYNEQFF
>TRBV7-2|TRBJ1-1
CASSWGSGGLITEAFF
>TRBV7-2|TRBJ2-1
CASSLGAQGLPQFF
>TRBV7-9|TRBJ2-1
CASSPRWREGPNEQFF
>TRBV7-2|TRBJ1-5
CASSYYGSNQPQHF
>TRBV6-5|TRBJ1-5
CASTRGEDQPQHF
>TRBV28|TRBJ2-1
CASSLGRYNEQFF
>TRBV9|TRBJ1-1
CASSVVLDRITNTEAFF
>TRBV5-6|TRBJ2-1
CASSTLANEQFF